The 3 T cell receptor beta chains presented below share a single source sample, sequenced in a study of regulatory T cells in long-lasting Graves disease. The time point denotes: newly diagnosed GD, antithyroid drugs for less than 3 months. The TCR library used RNA extracted from PBMCs. CDR3-region Arm-PCR and iRepertoire HTBI primers produced the TCR beta libraries. Each CDR3 protein gets one entry after TCRdb re-called the multiplex PCR reads with MiXCR. The sample includes 400,000 to 450,000 distinct CDR3 sequences, 15% to 20% of them seen just once. This sample was also put to use in a study of T cells in Graves' hyperthyroidism and ophthalmopathy.

The source was peripheral blood mononuclear cells (PBMCs), collected at new diagnosis, from a patient treated with antithyroid drugs. These receptors all come from a woman aged 25 to 45 with Graves disease.

The rearrangement links TRBV2 to TRBJ1-2, with a weak D call TRBD1 (5 bases). Trimming shortened V by 7 bases and J by 7 bases, and 22 bases separated the two germline ends. The CDR3 totals 15 residues. Per the germline V gene, CDR1 is SNHLY and CDR2 is FYNNEI. The CDR3 protein is CASIFGSRGDGGYTF. The DNA of the CDR3 is TGTGCCAGCATCTTCGGCAGCCGGGGCGATGGTGGCTACACCTTC.

This clonotype was observed many times. The V and J genes are TRBV20-1 and TRBJ2-7; 8 bases are shared with TRBD2. The V and J ends lost 6 bases and 4 bases, in that order; junction bases with no gene match: 11. From germline, CDR1 is DFQATT and CDR2 SNEGSKA (reference sequence). CDR3 length: 14 amino acids. This CDR3 is CSANHAGGGYEQYF. The DNA of the CDR3 is TGCAGTGCCAACCATGCGGGAGGAGGGTACGAGCAGTACTTC.

Remarks on this clonotype: A much larger clone differs by one base, so this may be a read error. The V gene is TRBV15, the J gene TRBJ2-1; D is undetermined. The length of the CDR3 is 14 residues. From germline, CDR1 is LNHNV and CDR2 YYDKDF (reference sequence). The CDR3 sequence is CATSRERKYNEEFF. Here the CDR3 DNA reads TGTGCCACCAGCAGAGAGAGAAAGTACAATGAGGAGTTCTTC.